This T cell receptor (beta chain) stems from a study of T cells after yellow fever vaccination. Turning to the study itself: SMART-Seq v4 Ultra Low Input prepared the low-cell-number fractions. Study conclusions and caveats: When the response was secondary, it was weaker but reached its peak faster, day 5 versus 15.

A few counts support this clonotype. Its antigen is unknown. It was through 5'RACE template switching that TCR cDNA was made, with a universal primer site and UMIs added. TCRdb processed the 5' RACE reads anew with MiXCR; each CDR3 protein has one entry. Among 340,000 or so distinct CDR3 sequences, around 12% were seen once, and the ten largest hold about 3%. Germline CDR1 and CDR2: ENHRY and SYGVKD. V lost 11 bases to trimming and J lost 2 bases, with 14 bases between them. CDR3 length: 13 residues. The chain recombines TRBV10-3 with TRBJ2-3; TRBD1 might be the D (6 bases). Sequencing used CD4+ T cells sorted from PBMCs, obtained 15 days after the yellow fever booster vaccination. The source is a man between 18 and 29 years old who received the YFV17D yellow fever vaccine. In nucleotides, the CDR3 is TGTGCCGCCGCGGACAGAATCACAGATACGCAGTATTTT. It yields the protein CAAADRITDTQYF.